Detailed here is one T cell receptor beta chain. The sample originates from a study of blood T cell repertoires in COVID-19. The V gene lost 3 bases and the J gene lost 5 bases, with 14 bases spanning the gap. The germline gives CDR1 SGHRS, CDR2 YFSETQ. This CDR3 spans 14 amino acids. Per the original data handling: Amplification from reference gene primers served as the basis for estimated nucleated cell counts. Profiling relied on immunoSEQ multiplex PCR, and the TCRdb table lists in-frame clones only, not all of them. V and J calls and clone size are copied from that table; D and trimming were computed from the DNA. The sample consists of about 300,000 clones, about nine tenths of them appearing once.

The clonotype originates from a woman under 40 who had recovered from COVID-19. Specimen: peripheral blood. This chain joins TRBV5-1 and TRBJ2-5; D possibly corresponds to TRBD1 (6 bases). The CDR3 is CASSWRTVQETQYF. CDR3 sequence (DNA): TGCGCCAGCAGCTGGCGGACAGTACAGGAGACCCAGTACTTC.